This T cell receptor (beta chain) was obtained from a study of cytomegalovirus exposure and HLA in healthy donors. Both 60 Vbeta primers and 13 Jbeta primers went into the PCR. Sequencing was performed with immunoSEQ multiplex PCR; in TCRdb, only in-frame clones are kept and a portion is missing. The sample consists of about 80,000 clones, approximately 80% of them appearing once. A single count supports this clone. The CDR3 sequence is 15 residues long. Germline CDR1 is SGHDT and CDR2 is YYEEEE. J was trimmed by 4 bases and V by 4 bases; bases with no gene match: 3. The gene calls are TRBV5-6 and TRBJ2-7; TRBD2 agrees at 15 bases. The sequenced sample was PBMCs. This sequence was found in a woman aged 45-65 years in good health and CMV-seropositive. The CDR3 sequence is CASSPGLAGGYEQYV. DNA for the CDR3: TGTGCCAGCAGCCCTGGACTAGCGGGAGGGTACGAGCAGTACGTC.